A selection of T cell receptor beta chains follows, all from one sample in a study of blood T cell repertoires in COVID-19. Sequenced by immunoSEQ multiplex PCR; TCRdb stores in-frame clones only, minus some. Of 150,000 or so clones in the sample, over 70% were seen once. The sequencing sample was made of peripheral blood. The receptor source for this set is an elderly man with acute or convalescent COVID-19. The conserved cysteine and the conserved F or W are not part of the CDR3 here.

TRBV3-1/TRBV3-2	TRBJ1-2	ASSPTGFLGYT
TRBV5-1	TRBJ1-1	ASSFDRNTEAF
TRBV3-1/TRBV3-2	TRBJ1-6	ASSHPPGNLMSSPLH
TRBV9	TRBJ1-1	ASSVGVDMNTEAF
TRBV5-1	TRBJ2-5	ASSFLPTSDRAWETQY
TRBV10-1	TRBJ2-7	ASSESLGSGRNEQY
TRBV3-1/TRBV3-2	TRBJ1-1	ASSQGGTEAF
TRBV2	TRBJ2-5	ASRLAGAYQETQY
TRBV5-1	TRBJ2-2	ASTLGSGNTGELF
TRBV28	TRBJ2-7	ASRHNYEQY
TRBV19	TRBJ1-1	ASSIRGENTEAF
TRBV9	TRBJ2-1	ASSGTGTAEQF
TRBV5-1	TRBJ1-1	ASSGARQGMNTEAF